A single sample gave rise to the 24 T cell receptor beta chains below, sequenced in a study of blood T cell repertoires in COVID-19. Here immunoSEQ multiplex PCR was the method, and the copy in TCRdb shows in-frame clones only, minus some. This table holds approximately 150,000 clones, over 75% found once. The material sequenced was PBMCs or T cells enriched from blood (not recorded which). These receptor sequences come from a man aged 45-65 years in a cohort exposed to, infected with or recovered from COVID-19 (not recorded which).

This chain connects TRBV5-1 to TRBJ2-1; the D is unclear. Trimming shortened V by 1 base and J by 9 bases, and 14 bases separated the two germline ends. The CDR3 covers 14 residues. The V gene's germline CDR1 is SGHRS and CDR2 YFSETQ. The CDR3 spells CASSLNASPGEQFF. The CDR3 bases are TGCGCCAGCAGCTTGAACGCGTCCCCCGGTGAGCAGTTCTTC.

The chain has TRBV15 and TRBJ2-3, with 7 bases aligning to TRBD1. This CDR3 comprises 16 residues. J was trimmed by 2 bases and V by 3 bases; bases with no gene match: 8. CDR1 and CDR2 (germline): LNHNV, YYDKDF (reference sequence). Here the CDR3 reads CATSRADRAHTDTQYF. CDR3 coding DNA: TGTGCCACCAGCAGGGCTGACAGGGCCCACACAGATACGCAGTATTTT.

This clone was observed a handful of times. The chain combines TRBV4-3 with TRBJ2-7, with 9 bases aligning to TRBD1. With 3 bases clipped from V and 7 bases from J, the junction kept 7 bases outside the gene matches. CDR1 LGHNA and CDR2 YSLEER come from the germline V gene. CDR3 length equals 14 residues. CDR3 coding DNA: TGCGCCAGCAGCCACCGGGACAGGGTCGAAGAGCAGTACTTC. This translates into CASSHRDRVEEQYF.

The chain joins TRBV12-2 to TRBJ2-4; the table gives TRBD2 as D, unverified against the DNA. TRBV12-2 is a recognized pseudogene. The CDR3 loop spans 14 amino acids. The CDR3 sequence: CASRFSAGAGLQYF. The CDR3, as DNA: TGTGCAAGTCGCTTTTCAGCGGGGGCCGGCCTTCAGTACTTC.

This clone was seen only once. The CDR3 nucleotides read TGTGCCAGCAGCTTGTGGGGGCAGGACAGCACCTATGGCTACACCTTC. This codes for CASSLWGQDSTYGYTF. The chain carries TRBV7-2 and TRBJ1-2; possible D gene TRBD1, 6 bases. Germline values: CDR1 SGHTA, CDR2 FQGNSA. This CDR3 comprises 16 residues. V was cut by 3 bases and J by 4 bases, with 18 bases left in between. Complete variable domain (other parts from reference TRBV7-2 and TRBJ1-2): GAGVSQSPSNKVTEKGKDVELRCDPISGHTALYWYRQSLGQGLEFLIYFQGNSAPDKSGLPSDRFSAERTGGSVSTLTIQRTQQEDSAVYLCASSLWGQDSTYGYTFGSGTRLTVV.

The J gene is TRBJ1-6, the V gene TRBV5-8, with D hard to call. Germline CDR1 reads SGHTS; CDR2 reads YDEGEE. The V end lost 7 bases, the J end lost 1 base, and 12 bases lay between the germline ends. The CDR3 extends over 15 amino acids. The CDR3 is CASGEGGSYNSPLHF. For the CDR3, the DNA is TGTGCCAGCGGCGAGGGCGGATCCTATAATTCACCCCTCCACTTT.

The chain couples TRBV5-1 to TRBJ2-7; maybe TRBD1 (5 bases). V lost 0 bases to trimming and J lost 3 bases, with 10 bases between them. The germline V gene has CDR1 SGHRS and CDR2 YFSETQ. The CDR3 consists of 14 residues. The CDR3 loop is CASSLGQTDYEQYF. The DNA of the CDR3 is TGCGCCAGCAGCTTGGGACAGACCGACTACGAGCAGTACTTC.

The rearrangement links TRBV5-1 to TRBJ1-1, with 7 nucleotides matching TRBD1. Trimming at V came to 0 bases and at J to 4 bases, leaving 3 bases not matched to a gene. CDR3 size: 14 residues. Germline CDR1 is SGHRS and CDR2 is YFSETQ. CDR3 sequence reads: CASSLVTGSTEAFF. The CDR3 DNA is TGCGCCAGCAGCTTGGTGACAGGGAGCACTGAAGCTTTCTTT.

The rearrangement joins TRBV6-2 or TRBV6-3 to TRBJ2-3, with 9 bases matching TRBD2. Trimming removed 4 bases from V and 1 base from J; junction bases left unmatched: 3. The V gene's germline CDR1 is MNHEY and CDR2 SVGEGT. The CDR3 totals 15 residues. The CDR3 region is CASSSVAGGTDTQYF. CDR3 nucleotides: TGTGCCAGCAGTTCAGTAGCGGGAGGCACAGATACGCAGTATTTT.

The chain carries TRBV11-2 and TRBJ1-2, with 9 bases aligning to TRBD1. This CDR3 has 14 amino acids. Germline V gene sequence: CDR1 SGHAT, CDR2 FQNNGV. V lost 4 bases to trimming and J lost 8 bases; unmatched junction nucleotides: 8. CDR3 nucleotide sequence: TGTGCCAGCAGCTCCCTGGGACAGGGTGGCGGCTACACCTTC. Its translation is CASSSLGQGGGYTF.

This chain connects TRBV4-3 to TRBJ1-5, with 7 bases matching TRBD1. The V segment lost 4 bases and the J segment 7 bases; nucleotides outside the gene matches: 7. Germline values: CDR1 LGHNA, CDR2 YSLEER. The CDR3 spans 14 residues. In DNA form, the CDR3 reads TGCGCCAGCAGCCGAGACAGGGTGGGGCAGCCCCAGCATTTT. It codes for CASSRDRVGQPQHF.

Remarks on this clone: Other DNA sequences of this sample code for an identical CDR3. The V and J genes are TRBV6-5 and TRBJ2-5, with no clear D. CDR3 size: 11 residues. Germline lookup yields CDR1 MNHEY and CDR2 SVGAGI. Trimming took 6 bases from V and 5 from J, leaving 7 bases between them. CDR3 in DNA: TGTGCCAGCAGCTCGCGGGAGACCCAGTACTTC. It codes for CASSSRETQYF.

CDR3 in amino acids: CATSRDRDRGRVVTTTNNSPLHF. Written as DNA, the CDR3 is TGTGCCACCAGCAGAGATCGGGACAGGGGGCGTGTAGTTACGACCACGAATAATTCACCCCTCCACTTT. This chain joins TRBV15 and TRBJ1-6; 12 nucleotides agree with TRBD1. The CDR3 contains 23 residues. V gave up 0 bases and J gave up 5 bases; unmatched junction bases: 20. Germline V lookup: CDR1 LNHNV, CDR2 YYDKDF (reference sequence).

The CDR3 nucleotides read TGCAGCGGCGGTAGCGGATCCTACGAGCAGTACTTC. It codes for CSGGSGSYEQYF. The chain combines TRBV29-1 with TRBJ2-7; possibly TRBD2 for D (6 bases). CDR1 is SQVTM, CDR2 ANQGSEA, per germline. This CDR3 contains 12 residues. The ends were cut back, 7 bases at V and 1 base at J, with 11 bases in the middle.

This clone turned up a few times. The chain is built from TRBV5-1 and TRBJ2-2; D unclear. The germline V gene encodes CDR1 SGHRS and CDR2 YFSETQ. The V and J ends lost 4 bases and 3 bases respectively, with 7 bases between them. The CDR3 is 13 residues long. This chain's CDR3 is CASSVTHTGELFF. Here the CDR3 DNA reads TGCGCCAGCAGCGTTACTCACACCGGGGAGCTGTTTTTT.

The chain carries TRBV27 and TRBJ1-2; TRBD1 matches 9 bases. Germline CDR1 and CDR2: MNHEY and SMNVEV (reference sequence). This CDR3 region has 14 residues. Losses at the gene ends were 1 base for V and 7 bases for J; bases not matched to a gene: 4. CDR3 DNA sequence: TGTGCCAGCAGTTTATATGGACAGGGGAGTGGCTACACCTTC. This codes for CASSLYGQGSGYTF.

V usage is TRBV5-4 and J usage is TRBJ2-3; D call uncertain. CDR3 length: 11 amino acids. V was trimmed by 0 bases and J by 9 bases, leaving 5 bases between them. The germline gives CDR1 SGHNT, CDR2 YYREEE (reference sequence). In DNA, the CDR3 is TGTGCCAGCAGCTTGGGTCCAACGCAGTATTTT. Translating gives CASSLGPTQYF.

This chain's CDR3 is CASSSTGGMDGYTF. Here the CDR3 DNA reads TGTGCCAGTAGCTCCACAGGGGGCATGGATGGCTACACCTTC. The chain links TRBV19 to TRBJ1-2; 9 nucleotides align to TRBD1. This CDR3 contains 14 residues. Per the germline V gene, CDR1 is LNHDA and CDR2 is SQIVND (reference sequence). Trimming took 6 bases from V and 6 from J; bases not matched to a gene: 8.

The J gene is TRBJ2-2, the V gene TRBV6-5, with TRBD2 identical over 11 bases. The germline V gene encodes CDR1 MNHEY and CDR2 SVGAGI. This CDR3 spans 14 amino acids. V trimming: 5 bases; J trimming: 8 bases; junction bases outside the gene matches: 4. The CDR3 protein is CASSTSGREGELFF. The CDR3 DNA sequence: TGTGCCAGCAGTACTAGCGGGAGAGAGGGGGAGCTGTTTTTT.

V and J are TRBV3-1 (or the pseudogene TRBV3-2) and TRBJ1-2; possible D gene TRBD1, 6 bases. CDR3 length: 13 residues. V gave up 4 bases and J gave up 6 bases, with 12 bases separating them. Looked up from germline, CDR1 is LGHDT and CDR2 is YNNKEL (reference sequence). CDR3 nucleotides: TGTGCCAGCAGCCGCCAACAGGGAGATGGCTACACCTTC. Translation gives CASSRQQGDGYTF.

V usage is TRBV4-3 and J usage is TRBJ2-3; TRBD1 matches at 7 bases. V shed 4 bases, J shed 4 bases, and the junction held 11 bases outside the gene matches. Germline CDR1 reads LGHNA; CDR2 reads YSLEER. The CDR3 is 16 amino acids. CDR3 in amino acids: CASSPFRQGWADTQYF. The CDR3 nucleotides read TGCGCCAGCAGCCCGTTCCGACAGGGATGGGCAGATACGCAGTATTTT.

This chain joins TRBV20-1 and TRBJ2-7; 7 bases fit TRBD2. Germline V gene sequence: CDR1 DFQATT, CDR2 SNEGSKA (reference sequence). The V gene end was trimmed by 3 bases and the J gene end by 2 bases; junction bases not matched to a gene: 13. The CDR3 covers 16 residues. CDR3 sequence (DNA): TGCAGTGCTAGTACTAGCGAGCAGGGTTCCCCCTACGAGCAGTACTTC. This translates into CSASTSEQGSPYEQYF.

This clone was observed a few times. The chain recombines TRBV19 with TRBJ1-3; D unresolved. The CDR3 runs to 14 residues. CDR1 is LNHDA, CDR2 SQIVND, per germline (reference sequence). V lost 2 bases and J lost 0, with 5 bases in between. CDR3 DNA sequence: TGTGCCAGTAGTATATCCATCTCTGGAAACACCATATATTTT. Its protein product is CASSISISGNTIYF.

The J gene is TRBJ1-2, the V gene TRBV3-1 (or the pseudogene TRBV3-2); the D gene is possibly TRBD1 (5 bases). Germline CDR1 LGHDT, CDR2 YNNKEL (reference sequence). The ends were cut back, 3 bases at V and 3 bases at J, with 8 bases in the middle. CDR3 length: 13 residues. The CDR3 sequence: CASSQGTDYGYTF. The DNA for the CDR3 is TGTGCCAGCAGCCAGGGGACTGACTATGGCTACACCTTC.